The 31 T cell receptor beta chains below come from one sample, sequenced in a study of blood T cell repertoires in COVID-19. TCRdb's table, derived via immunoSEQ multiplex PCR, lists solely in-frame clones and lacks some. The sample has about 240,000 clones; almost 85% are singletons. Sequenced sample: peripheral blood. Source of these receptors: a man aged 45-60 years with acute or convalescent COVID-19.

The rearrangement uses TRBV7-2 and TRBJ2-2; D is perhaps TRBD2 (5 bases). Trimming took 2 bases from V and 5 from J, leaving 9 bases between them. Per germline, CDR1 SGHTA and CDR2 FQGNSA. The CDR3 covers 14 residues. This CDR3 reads CASSLMRDTGELFF. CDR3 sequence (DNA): TGTGCCAGCAGCTTAATGAGGGATACCGGGGAGCTGTTTTTT. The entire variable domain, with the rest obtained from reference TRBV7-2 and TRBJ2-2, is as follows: GAGVSQSPSNKVTEKGKDVELRCDPISGHTALYWYRQSLGQGLEFLIYFQGNSAPDKSGLPSDRFSAERTGGSVSTLTIQRTQQEDSAVYLCASSLMRDTGELFFGEGSRLTVL.

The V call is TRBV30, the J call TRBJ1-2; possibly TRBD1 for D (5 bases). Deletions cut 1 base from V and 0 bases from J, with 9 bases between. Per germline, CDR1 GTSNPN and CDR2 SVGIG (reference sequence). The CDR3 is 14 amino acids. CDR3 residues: CAWSGGRSNYGYTF. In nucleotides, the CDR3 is TGTGCCTGGAGTGGGGGCAGATCTAACTATGGCTACACCTTC.

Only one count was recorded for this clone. The CDR3 region has the DNA TGTGCCAGCATCCCCGCTAGGCTAGCCGGGGTAAATGAGCAGTTCTTC. Its translation is CASIPARLAGVNEQFF. The V and J genes are TRBV5-4 and TRBJ2-1; TRBD2 might be the D (5 bases). The CDR3 sequence is 16 residues long. V shed 6 bases and J shed 7 bases, with 23 bases lying between them. Germline loops: CDR1 SGHNT, CDR2 YYREEE (reference sequence).

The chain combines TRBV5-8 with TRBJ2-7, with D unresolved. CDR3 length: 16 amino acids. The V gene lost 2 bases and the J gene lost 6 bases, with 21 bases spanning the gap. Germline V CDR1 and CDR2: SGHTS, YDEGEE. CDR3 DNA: TGTGCCAGCAGCTTATATCTGGGCTCCCTCGAAGGCGAGCAGTACTTC. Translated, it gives CASSLYLGSLEGEQYF.

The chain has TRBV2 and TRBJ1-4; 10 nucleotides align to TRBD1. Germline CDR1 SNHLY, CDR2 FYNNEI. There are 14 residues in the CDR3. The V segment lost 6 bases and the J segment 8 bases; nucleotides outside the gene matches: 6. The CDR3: CASSGTGVGEKLFF. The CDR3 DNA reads TGTGCCAGCAGCGGGACAGGGGTTGGGGAAAAACTGTTTTTT.

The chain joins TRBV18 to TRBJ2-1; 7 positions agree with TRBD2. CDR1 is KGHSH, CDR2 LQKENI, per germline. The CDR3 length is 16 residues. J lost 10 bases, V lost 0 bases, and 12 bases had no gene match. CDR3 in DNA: TGTGCCAGCTCACCACCAGGGACTACGTCCGTAAAAGAGCAGTTCTTC. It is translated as CASSPPGTTSVKEQFF.

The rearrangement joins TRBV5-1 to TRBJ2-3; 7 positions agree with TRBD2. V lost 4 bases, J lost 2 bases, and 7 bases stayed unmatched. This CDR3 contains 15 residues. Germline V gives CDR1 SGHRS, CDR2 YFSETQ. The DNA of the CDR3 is TGCGCCAGCAGCCTTTCTAGCGGACCCACAGATACGCAGTATTTT. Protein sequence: CASSLSSGPTDTQYF.

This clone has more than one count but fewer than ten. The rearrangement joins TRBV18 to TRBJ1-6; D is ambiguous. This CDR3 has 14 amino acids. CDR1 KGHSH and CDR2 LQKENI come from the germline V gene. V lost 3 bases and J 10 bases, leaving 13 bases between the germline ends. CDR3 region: CASSPFGVSSPLHF. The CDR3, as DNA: TGTGCCAGCTCACCGTTCGGGGTTTCATCACCCCTCCACTTT.

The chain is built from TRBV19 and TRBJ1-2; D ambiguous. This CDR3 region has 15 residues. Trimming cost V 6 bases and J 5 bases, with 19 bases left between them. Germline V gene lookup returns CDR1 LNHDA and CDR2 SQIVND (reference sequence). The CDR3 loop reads CASRSRELPIYGYTF. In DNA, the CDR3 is TGTGCCAGTAGGTCCCGTGAACTTCCTATATATGGCTACACCTTC. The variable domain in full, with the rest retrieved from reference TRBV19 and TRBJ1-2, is DGGITQSPKYLFRKEGQNVTLSCEQNLNHDAMYWYRQDPGQGLRLIYYSQIVNDFQKGDIAEGYSVSREKKESFPLTVTSAQKNPTAFYLCASRSRELPIYGYTFGSGTRLTVV.

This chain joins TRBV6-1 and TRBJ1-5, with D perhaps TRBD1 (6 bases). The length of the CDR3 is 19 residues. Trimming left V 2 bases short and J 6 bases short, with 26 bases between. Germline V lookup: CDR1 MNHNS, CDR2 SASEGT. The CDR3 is CASSENPITGNRYGQPQHF. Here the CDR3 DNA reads TGTGCCAGCAGTGAAAATCCAATAACAGGGAATAGGTATGGTCAGCCCCAGCATTTT.

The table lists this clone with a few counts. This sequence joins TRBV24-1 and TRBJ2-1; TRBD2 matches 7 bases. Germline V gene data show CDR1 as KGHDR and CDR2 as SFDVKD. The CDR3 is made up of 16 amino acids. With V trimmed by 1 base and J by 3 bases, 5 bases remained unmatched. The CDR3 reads CATSDFLASGYNEQFF. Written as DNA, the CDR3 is TGTGCCACCAGTGATTTTTTGGCTAGCGGCTACAATGAGCAGTTCTTC.

CDR3 sequence reads: CASSARYNEQFF. The DNA for the CDR3 is TGTGCCAGCAGCGCTAGGTACAATGAGCAGTTCTTC. The chain has TRBV7-9 and TRBJ2-1; D ambiguous. The germline gives CDR1 SEHNR, CDR2 FQNEAQ (reference sequence). The CDR3 is 12 residues long. Trimming removed 5 bases from V and 4 bases from J, with 6 bases in between.

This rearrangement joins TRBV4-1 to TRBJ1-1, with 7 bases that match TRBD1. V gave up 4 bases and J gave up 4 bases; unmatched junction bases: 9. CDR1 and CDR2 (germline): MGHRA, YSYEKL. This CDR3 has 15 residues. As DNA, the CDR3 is TGCGCCAGCAGCCGAACGGACAGGTCGCCCACTGAAGCTTTCTTT. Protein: CASSRTDRSPTEAFF.

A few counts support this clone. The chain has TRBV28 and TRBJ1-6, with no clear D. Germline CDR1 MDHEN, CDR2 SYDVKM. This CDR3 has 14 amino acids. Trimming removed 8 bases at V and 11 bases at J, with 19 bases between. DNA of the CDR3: TGTGCCAGCTCCAAACCCACTGATTTGACACCCCTCCACTTT. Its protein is CASSKPTDLTPLHF.

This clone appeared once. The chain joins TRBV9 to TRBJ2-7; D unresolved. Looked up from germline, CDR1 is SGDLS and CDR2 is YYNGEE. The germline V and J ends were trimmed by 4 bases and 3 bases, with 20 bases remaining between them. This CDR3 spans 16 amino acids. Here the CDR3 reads CASSRSPQLLDYEQYF. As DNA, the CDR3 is TGTGCCAGCAGCCGCTCCCCACAGCTACTTGACTACGAGCAGTACTTC.

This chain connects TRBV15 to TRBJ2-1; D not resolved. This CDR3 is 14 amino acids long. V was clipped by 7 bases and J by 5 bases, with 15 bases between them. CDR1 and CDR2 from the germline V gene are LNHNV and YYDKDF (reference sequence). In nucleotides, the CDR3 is TGTGCCACCAATTCCCAGGCCAACGACAATGAGCAGTTCTTC. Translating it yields CATNSQANDNEQFF.

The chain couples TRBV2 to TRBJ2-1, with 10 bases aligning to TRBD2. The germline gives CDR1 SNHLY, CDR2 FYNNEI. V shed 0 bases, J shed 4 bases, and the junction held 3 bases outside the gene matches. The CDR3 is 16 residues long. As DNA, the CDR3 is TGTGCCAGCAGTGAAGCCCCAGCGGGAGGGTACAATGAGCAGTTCTTC. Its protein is CASSEAPAGGYNEQFF.

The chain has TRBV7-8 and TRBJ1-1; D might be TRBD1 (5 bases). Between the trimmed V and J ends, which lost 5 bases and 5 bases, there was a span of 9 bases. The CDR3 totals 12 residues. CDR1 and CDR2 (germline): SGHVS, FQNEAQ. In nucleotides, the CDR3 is TGTGCCAGCAGCCCCGGGGGAACTGAAGCTTTCTTT. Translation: CASSPGGTEAFF. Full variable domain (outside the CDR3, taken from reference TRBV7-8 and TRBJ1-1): GAGVSQSPRYKVAKRGQDVALRCDPISGHVSLFWYQQALGQGPEFLTYFQNEAQLDKSGLPSDRFFAERPEGSVSTLKIQRTQQEDSAVYLCASSPGGTEAFFGQGTRLTVV.

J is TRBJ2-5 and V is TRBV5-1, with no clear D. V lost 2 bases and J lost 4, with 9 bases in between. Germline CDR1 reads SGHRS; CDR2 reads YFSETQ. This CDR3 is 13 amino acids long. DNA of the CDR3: TGCGCCAGCAGCTTCGGTATTGCAGAGACCCAGTACTTC. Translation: CASSFGIAETQYF.

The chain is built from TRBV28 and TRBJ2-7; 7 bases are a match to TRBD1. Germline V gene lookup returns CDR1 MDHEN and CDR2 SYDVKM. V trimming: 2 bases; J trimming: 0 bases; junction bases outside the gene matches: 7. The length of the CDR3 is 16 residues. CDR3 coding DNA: TGTGCCAGCAGTTTAGAGGAACAGGGGAGCTCCTACGAGCAGTACTTC. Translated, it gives CASSLEEQGSSYEQYF.

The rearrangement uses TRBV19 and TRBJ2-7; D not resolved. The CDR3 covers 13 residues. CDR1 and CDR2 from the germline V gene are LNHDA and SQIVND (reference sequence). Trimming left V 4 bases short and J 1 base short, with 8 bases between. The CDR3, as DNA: TGTGCCAGTAGTAGAACAGTTTCCTACGAGCAGTACTTC. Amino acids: CASSRTVSYEQYF.

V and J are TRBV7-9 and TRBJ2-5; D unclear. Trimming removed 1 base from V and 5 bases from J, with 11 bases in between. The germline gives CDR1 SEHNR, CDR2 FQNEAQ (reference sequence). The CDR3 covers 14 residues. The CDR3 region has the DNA TGTGCCAGCAGCTTAGTTAGCTTTCGGGAGACCCAGTACTTC. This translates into CASSLVSFRETQYF.

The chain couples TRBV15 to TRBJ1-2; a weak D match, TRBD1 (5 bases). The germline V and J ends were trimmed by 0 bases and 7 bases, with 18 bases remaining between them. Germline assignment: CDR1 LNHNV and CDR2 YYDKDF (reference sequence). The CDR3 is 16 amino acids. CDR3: CATSRDNRQGRSGYTF. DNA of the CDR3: TGTGCCACCAGCAGAGATAATAGGCAGGGTAGAAGTGGCTACACCTTC.

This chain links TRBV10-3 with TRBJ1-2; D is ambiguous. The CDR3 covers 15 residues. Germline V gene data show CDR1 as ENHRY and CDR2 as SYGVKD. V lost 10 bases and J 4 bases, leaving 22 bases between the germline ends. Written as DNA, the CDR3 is TGTGCCAGCAGCGGGGAGGGCCAGGCCGTCTATGGCTACACCTTC. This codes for CASSGEGQAVYGYTF.

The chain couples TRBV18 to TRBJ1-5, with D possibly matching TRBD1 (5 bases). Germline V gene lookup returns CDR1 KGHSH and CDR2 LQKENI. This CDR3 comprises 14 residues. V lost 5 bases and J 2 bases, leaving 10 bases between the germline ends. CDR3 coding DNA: TGTGCCAGCTCATCAGGGAATCGCAATCAGCCCCAGCATTTT. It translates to CASSSGNRNQPQHF.

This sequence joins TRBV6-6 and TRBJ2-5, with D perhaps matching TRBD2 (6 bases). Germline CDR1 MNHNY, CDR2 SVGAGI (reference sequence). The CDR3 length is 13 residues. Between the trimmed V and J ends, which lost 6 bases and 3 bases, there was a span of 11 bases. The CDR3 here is CASSRDFKETQYF. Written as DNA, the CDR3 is TGTGCCAGCAGCCGGGACTTTAAAGAGACCCAGTACTTC.

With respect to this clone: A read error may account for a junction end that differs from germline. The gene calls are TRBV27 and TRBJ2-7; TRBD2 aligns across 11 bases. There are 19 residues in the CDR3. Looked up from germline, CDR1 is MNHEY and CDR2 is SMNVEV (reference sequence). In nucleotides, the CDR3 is TGTGCCAGCAGTCTATCCCATCCGGGACTAGCGGCCCACTCCTACGAGCAGTACTTC. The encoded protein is CASSLSHPGLAAHSYEQYF.

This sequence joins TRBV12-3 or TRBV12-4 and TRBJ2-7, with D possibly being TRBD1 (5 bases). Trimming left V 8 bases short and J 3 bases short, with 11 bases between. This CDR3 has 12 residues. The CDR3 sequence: CASEGDNYEQYF. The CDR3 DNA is TGTGCCAGCGAAGGGGATAACTACGAGCAGTACTTC.

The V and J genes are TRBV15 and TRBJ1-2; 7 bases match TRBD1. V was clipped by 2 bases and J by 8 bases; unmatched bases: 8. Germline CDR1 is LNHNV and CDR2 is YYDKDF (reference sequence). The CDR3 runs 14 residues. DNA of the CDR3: TGTGCCACCAGCAGACTACAGGGGTACATGGGCTACACCTTC. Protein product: CATSRLQGYMGYTF. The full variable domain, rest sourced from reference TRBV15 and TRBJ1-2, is DAMVIQNPRYQVTQFGKPVTLSCSQTLNHNVMYWYQQKSSQAPKLLFHYYDKDFNNEADTPDNFQSRRPNTSFCFLDIRSPGLGDTAMYLCATSRLQGYMGYTFGSGTRLTVV.

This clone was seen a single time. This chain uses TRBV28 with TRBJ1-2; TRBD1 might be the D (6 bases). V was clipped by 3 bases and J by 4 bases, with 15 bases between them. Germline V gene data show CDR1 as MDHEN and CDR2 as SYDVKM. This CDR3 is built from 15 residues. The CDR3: CASSFPSGGAYGYTF. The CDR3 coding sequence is TGTGCCAGCAGTTTCCCGTCGGGGGGGGCCTATGGCTACACCTTC.

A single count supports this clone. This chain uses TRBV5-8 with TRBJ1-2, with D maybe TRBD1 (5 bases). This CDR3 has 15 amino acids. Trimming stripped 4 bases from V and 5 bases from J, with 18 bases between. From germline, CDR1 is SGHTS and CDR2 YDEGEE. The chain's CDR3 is CASSPPGTGGYGYTF. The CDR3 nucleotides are TGTGCCAGCAGCCCACCCGGTACCGGGGGATATGGCTACACCTTC. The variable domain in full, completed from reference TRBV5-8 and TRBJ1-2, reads EAGVTQSPTHLIKTRGQQATLRCSPISGHTSVYWYQQALGLGLQFLLWYDEGEERNRGNFPPRFSGRQFPNYSSELNVNALELEDSALYLCASSPPGTGGYGYTFGSGTRLTVV.